What follows are 19 T cell receptor beta chains derived from one specimen sequenced in a study of blood T cell repertoires in COVID-19. Only in-frame clones appear in the TCRdb table, and some are missing; sequencing was by immunoSEQ multiplex PCR. The top ten clones hold 3.5% to 4% of a sample with about 200,000 clones, around 85% of them seen once. Sequenced sample: PBMCs or T cells enriched from blood (not recorded which). Receptors originate from a woman between 40 and 55 years old with acute COVID-19.

This clone was detected only once. The J gene is TRBJ2-7, the V gene TRBV9; weak D call: TRBD1 (5 bases). The V and J ends lost 4 bases and 4 bases respectively, with 12 bases between them. The germline V gene has CDR1 SGDLS and CDR2 YYNGEE. The CDR3 is made up of 13 amino acids. This CDR3 is CASSPEGAYEQYF. In DNA form, the CDR3 reads TGTGCCAGCAGCCCCGAAGGGGCGTACGAGCAGTACTTC. The entire variable domain, with the rest obtained from reference TRBV9 and TRBJ2-7, is as follows: DSGVTQTPKHLITATGQRVTLRCSPRSGDLSVYWYQQSLDQGLQFLIQYYNGEERAKGNILERFSAQQFPDLHSELNLSSLELGDSALYFCASSPEGAYEQYFGPGTRLTVT.

CDR3 sequence: CASSKQGNTEAFF. The CDR3 bases are TGTGCCAGCAGCAAACAGGGAAACACTGAAGCTTTCTTT. The chain employs TRBV7-2 and TRBJ1-1; a possible D gene is TRBD1 (6 bases). Between the trimmed V and J ends, which lost 5 bases and 2 bases, there was a span of 9 bases. The CDR3 is made up of 13 amino acids. Germline CDR1 reads SGHTA; CDR2 reads FQGNSA.

Here the CDR3 reads CASNSQGGGQPQHF. The CDR3 bases are TGTGCCAGCAACTCCCAGGGGGGAGGTCAGCCCCAGCATTTT. This rearrangement joins TRBV27 to TRBJ1-5; TRBD1 agrees at 7 bases. This CDR3 region has 14 residues. V lost 7 bases to trimming and J lost 6 bases; unmatched junction nucleotides: 9. Per the germline V gene, CDR1 is MNHEY and CDR2 is SMNVEV (reference sequence).

A single count supports this clone. The sample contains more than one DNA sequence encoding this CDR3. The chain recombines TRBV7-2 with TRBJ2-5; D unresolved. Between the trimmed V and J ends, which lost 5 bases and 5 bases, there was a span of 6 bases. Germline V gene lookup returns CDR1 SGHTA and CDR2 FQGNSA. The CDR3 sequence is 11 residues long. The CDR3 bases are TGTGCCAGCAGCCCCAGGGAGACCCAGTACTTC. Amino acid sequence: CASSPRETQYF.

The CDR3 nucleotides read TGTGCCAGCACCGGGACAGGGGAAGCGGATGGCTACACCTTC. Amino acid sequence: CASTGTGEADGYTF. The rearrangement links TRBV2 to TRBJ1-2, with 10 bases that match TRBD1. CDR3 size: 14 residues. The germline CDR1 and CDR2 sequences are SNHLY and FYNNEI. V was pared by 7 bases and J by 6 bases, with 8 bases of the junction left unmatched.

This clone was counted a single time. The chain recombines TRBV6-6 with TRBJ1-6; 9 bases align to TRBD1. Germline assignment: CDR1 MNHNY and CDR2 SVGAGI (reference sequence). This CDR3 region has 14 residues. V trimming: 10 bases; J trimming: 14 bases; junction bases outside the gene matches: 15. The CDR3 region is CATRTGTGPQTLHF. The CDR3 DNA reads as TGTGCCACCCGAACTGGGACAGGGCCTCAGACCCTCCACTTT.

The table lists this clone with a few counts. This chain links TRBV2 with TRBJ2-1, with 10 bases that match TRBD2. Germline V lookup: CDR1 SNHLY, CDR2 FYNNEI. The CDR3 is 14 amino acids. With 4 bases clipped from V and 12 bases from J, the junction kept 9 bases outside the gene matches. CDR3 amino acids: CASSGGELAGRQFF. The CDR3 nucleotides read TGTGCCAGCAGTGGAGGGGAACTAGCGGGAAGGCAGTTCTTC.

This chain links TRBV18 with TRBJ2-7; TRBD1 matches at 8 bases. Trimming removed 3 bases from V and 4 bases from J; junction bases left unmatched: 8. Germline lookup yields CDR1 KGHSH and CDR2 LQKENI. The CDR3 contains 15 residues. CDR3 sequence reads: CASSPVTGAVYEQYF. In nucleotides, the CDR3 is TGTGCCAGCTCACCGGTGACAGGGGCTGTATACGAGCAGTACTTC.

This chain uses TRBV5-1 with TRBJ1-5; 9 bases align to TRBD1. The CDR3 is 14 amino acids. In germline, CDR1 is SGHRS, CDR2 YFSETQ. The J segment lost 4 bases and the V segment lost 2 bases, leaving 1 base of the junction unmatched. The CDR3 reads CASSLGTGNQPQHF. The CDR3 DNA reads TGCGCCAGCAGCTTAGGGACAGGGAATCAGCCCCAGCATTTT.

The chain recombines TRBV18 with TRBJ2-1, with 11 positions matching TRBD2. CDR1 is KGHSH, CDR2 LQKENI, per germline. The CDR3 extends over 15 amino acids. Trimming took 2 bases from V and 8 from J; bases not matched to a gene: 5. CDR3 sequence reads: CASSPGLAGGDEQFF. The CDR3 bases are TGTGCCAGCTCACCAGGGCTAGCGGGAGGCGATGAGCAGTTCTTC.

This chain uses TRBV10-3 with TRBJ2-7; 7 positions match TRBD2. The CDR3 length is 15 residues. Per the germline V gene, CDR1 is ENHRY and CDR2 is SYGVKD. V was pared by 5 bases and J by 6 bases, with 13 bases of the junction left unmatched. CDR3 protein: CAISPAAGSGGEQYF. The CDR3 DNA reads as TGTGCCATCAGTCCAGCGGCGGGGTCGGGGGGCGAGCAGTACTTC.

The CDR3 DNA is TGTGCCAGCAGCTACCTCAAACAGGGCTGGGTTCAGCCCCAGCATTTT. Protein: CASSYLKQGWVQPQHF. The chain combines TRBV7-2 with TRBJ1-5; D might be TRBD1 (6 bases). Germline V gene sequence: CDR1 SGHTA, CDR2 FQGNSA. V lost 4 bases and J 6 bases, leaving 19 bases between the germline ends. CDR3 length equals 16 residues.

The chain joins TRBV5-1 to TRBJ1-1, with D tentatively TRBD1 (5 bases). This CDR3 has 14 residues. Germline V gives CDR1 SGHRS, CDR2 YFSETQ. The germline V and J ends were trimmed by 2 bases and 2 bases, with 10 bases remaining between them. The CDR3 region is CASSFAGGNTEAFF. The CDR3 DNA sequence: TGCGCCAGCAGCTTCGCCGGGGGTAACACTGAAGCTTTCTTT.

Written as DNA, the CDR3 is TGCGCCAGCAGCCTGAGCACTAGACGCACAGATACGCAGTATTTT. Protein product: CASSLSTRRTDTQYF. The rearrangement uses TRBV10-2 and TRBJ2-3; D is possibly TRBD2 (5 bases). Trimming took 6 bases from V and 1 from J, leaving 14 bases between them. CDR1 and CDR2 from the germline V gene are WSHSY and SAAADI. The CDR3 has 15 amino acids.

This clone was found once. J is TRBJ2-5 and V is TRBV7-9; TRBD1 might be the D (6 bases). The germline CDR1 and CDR2 sequences are SEHNR and FQNEAQ (reference sequence). The CDR3 sequence is 14 residues long. V lost 2 bases, J lost 7 bases, and 14 bases lay in between. DNA for the CDR3: TGTGCCAGCAGCTTATCACAGGGTTTAGGGACCCAGTACTTC. This gives the protein CASSLSQGLGTQYF.

The rearrangement links TRBV3-1 (or the pseudogene TRBV3-2) to TRBJ2-2; 7 bases are a match to TRBD1. The germline V gene has CDR1 LGHDT and CDR2 YNNKEL (reference sequence). This CDR3 is built from 16 residues. Trimming took 3 bases from V and 6 from J; bases not matched to a gene: 10. Here the CDR3 DNA reads TGTGCCAGCAGCCAGAAAACGGGACAGTTTGCCGGGGAGCTGTTTTTT. Its protein is CASSQKTGQFAGELFF.

The chain employs TRBV5-5 and TRBJ2-7; possibly TRBD2 for D (5 bases). The V end lost 4 bases, the J end lost 3 bases, and 11 bases lay between the germline ends. The CDR3 covers 13 residues. The germline CDR1 and CDR2 sequences are SGHKS and YYEKEE (reference sequence). CDR3 nucleotides: TGTGCCAGCAGCGAGGGCCTCGTCTACGAGCAGTACTTC. Translated, it gives CASSEGLVYEQYF.

This chain links TRBV12-5 with TRBJ2-3; possibly TRBD1 for D (6 bases). This CDR3 region has 14 residues. Germline V gene data show CDR1 as LGHNT and CDR2 as FRNRAP. Trimming removed 3 bases from V and 5 bases from J, with 12 bases in between. The CDR3 is CASGFWGRGDTQYF. The CDR3 region has the DNA TGTGCTAGTGGTTTCTGGGGGCGTGGAGATACGCAGTATTTT. The entire variable domain, with the rest obtained from reference TRBV12-5 and TRBJ2-3, is as follows: DARVTQTPRHKVTEMGQEVTMRCQPILGHNTVFWYRQTMMQGLELLAYFRNRAPLDDSGMPKDRFSAEMPDATLATLKIQPSEPRDSAVYFCASGFWGRGDTQYFGPGTRLTVL.

The chain has TRBV5-1 and TRBJ2-1, with 7 positions matching TRBD2. The CDR3 contains 19 residues. Germline V gives CDR1 SGHRS, CDR2 YFSETQ. V lost 4 bases to trimming and J lost 5 bases; unmatched junction nucleotides: 21. The CDR3 region is CASSARQSGGGRVDNEQFF. The CDR3 bases are TGCGCCAGCAGCGCGAGACAGTCTGGGGGAGGGCGAGTTGACAATGAGCAGTTCTTC.